The T cell receptor beta chain described here comes from a study of blood T cell repertoires in COVID-19. Whole-study context: T cells, B-cell-depleted T cells, or PBMCs provided the cDNA or gDNA that served as material.

Authors' methods: Reference gene primer amplification yielded estimated nucleated cell counts. Only in-frame clones appear in the TCRdb table, and some are missing; sequencing was by immunoSEQ multiplex PCR. That table furnishes V, J and clone size, whereas the DNA furnished D and trimming. The repertoire has approximately 220,000 clones, around 83% of them found once; the top ten carry roughly 8.2%. The CDR3 is made up of 15 amino acids. Between the trimmed V and J ends, which lost 0 bases and 0 bases, there was a span of 9 bases. Germline CDR1 and CDR2: SGHAT and FQNNGV. Sequencing was done on a sample of peripheral blood. V and J are TRBV11-2 and TRBJ2-7; no firm D call. This receptor was taken from a woman between 50 and 59 years old with acute or convalescent COVID-19. DNA of the CDR3: TGTGCCAGCAGCTTAGATAGGTGGAGCTCCTACGAGCAGTACTTC. Residues: CASSLDRWSSYEQYF.